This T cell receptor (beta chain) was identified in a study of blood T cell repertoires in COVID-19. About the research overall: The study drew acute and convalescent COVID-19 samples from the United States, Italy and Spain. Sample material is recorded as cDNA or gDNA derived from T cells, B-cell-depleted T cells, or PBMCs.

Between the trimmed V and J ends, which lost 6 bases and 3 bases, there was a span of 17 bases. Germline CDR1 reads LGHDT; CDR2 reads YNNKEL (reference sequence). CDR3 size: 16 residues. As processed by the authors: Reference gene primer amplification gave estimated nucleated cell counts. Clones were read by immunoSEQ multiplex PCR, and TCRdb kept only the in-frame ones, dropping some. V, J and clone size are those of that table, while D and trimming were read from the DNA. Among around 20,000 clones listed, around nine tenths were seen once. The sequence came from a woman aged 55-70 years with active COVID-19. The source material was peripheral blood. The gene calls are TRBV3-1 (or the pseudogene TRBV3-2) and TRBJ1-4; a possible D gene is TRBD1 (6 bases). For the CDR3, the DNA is TGTGCCAGCAGTAAGAAACAGGGATTCTCTAATGAAAAACTGTTTTTT. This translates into CASSKKQGFSNEKLFF.